This is a list of T cell receptor beta chains from one sample in a study of cytomegalovirus exposure and HLA in healthy donors. The method was immunoSEQ multiplex PCR; TCRdb's version includes in-frame clones alone and lacks a portion of them. The sample lists under 150,000 clones; 84% were seen once. Sample: PBMCs. Every receptor here comes from a young woman in good health and CMV-seronegative. Both conserved end residues are part of each CDR3. Fields, in order: V gene, CDR3 length, D gene, J gene, clone size, CDR3 protein, CDR3 DNA. A D gene is named only where the DNA matches it firmly. Size values are once, few and many counts, or a class for expanded clones, and some rows have none.

>TRBV6-5|13|TRBD1|TRBJ1-1|-
CASNGQENTEAFF
TGTGCCAGCAACGGACAGGAGAACACTGAAGCTTTCTTT
>TRBV18|14|TRBD1|TRBJ2-1|-
CASSPPGQPGEQFF
TGTGCCAGCTCACCACCGGGACAGCCAGGAGAGCAGTTCTTC
>TRBV5-1|16|-|TRBJ1-3|-
CASSLVGGAPGNTIYF
TGCGCCAGCAGCTTGGTCGGGGGGGCTCCTGGAAACACCATATATTTT
>TRBV6-1|15|TRBD1|TRBJ2-1|-
CASSAQGLGYNEQFF
TGTGCCAGCAGTGCACAGGGGCTGGGCTACAATGAGCAGTTCTTC
>TRBV7-9|15|TRBD1|TRBJ2-7|-
CASSPGQGVSYEQYF
TGTGCCAGCAGCCCTGGGCAGGGGGTCTCCTACGAGCAGTACTTC
>TRBV12-5|15|TRBD1|TRBJ1-1|-
CASGLGQGVYTEAFF
TGTGCTAGTGGTTTGGGACAGGGGGTGTACACTGAAGCTTTCTTT
>TRBV19|14|TRBD1|TRBJ1-5|-
CASSKGQGGQPQHF
TGTGCCAGTAGTAAGGGACAGGGCGGACAGCCCCAGCATTTT
>TRBV16|13|-|TRBJ2-7|-
CASSKGRGYEQYF
TGTGCCAGCAGCAAAGGACGGGGATACGAGCAGTACTTC
>TRBV19|17|-|TRBJ2-4|-
CASSTKRNRVAKNIQYF
TGTGCCAGTAGTACAAAAAGGAACAGGGTAGCCAAAAACATTCAGTACTTC
>TRBV10-3|13|-|TRBJ2-7|once
CAISAGNGYEQYF
TGTGCCATCAGTGCGGGGAACGGCTACGAGCAGTACTTC
>TRBV29-1|13|-|TRBJ2-6|-
CSVGSSGANVLTF
TGCAGCGTGGGGAGCTCTGGGGCCAACGTCCTGACTTTC
>TRBV7-9|14|-|TRBJ1-5|-
CASTVRRGNQPQHF
TGTGCCAGCACCGTTAGGAGGGGCAATCAGCCCCAGCATTTT
>TRBV19|14|TRBD1|TRBJ2-1|-
CASRMGQSYNEQFF
TGTGCCAGTAGAATGGGACAGTCCTACAATGAGCAGTTCTTC
>TRBV7-8|15|-|TRBJ1-6|-
CASSLVPQFNSPLHF
TGTGCCAGCAGCTTAGTCCCCCAGTTTAATTCACCCCTCCACTTT
>TRBV6-1|15|-|TRBJ1-2|-
CASSEAAGYLYGYTF
TGTGCCAGCAGTGAAGCGGCAGGTTATTTGTATGGCTACACCTTC
>TRBV4-1|14|TRBD1|TRBJ2-2|few
CASSRGQATGELFF
TGCGCCAGCAGCCGCGGACAGGCCACCGGGGAGCTGTTTTTT
>TRBV27|15|TRBD1|TRBJ1-2|few
CASSPGQALHYGYTF
TGTGCCAGCAGTCCCGGACAGGCACTCCACTATGGCTACACCTTC
>TRBV5-1|17|TRBD1|TRBJ2-6|-
CASSLGQGAPGANVLTF
TGCGCCAGCAGCTTGGGACAGGGGGCACCTGGGGCCAACGTCCTGACTTTC
>TRBV11-2|16|-|TRBJ1-5|once
CASGRRGGGSNQPQHF
TGTGCCAGCGGCAGGAGGGGGGGAGGGAGCAATCAGCCCCAGCATTTT
>TRBV4-1|14|-|TRBJ1-6|-
CASSASSYNSPLHF
TGCGCCAGCTCCGCGAGCTCCTATAATTCACCCCTCCACTTT
>TRBV11-1|14|-|TRBJ1-2|-
CASSSGRGYYGYTF
TGTGCCAGCAGCTCCGGACGGGGGTACTATGGCTACACCTTC
>TRBV29-1|14|-|TRBJ2-1|-
CSVDQGGAYNEQFF
TGCAGCGTTGACCAGGGGGGCGCCTACAATGAGCAGTTCTTC
>TRBV20-1|11|TRBD1|TRBJ1-1|-
CSASGTAEAFF
TGCAGTGCTAGCGGGACAGCAGAAGCTTTCTTT
>TRBV19|15|-|TRBJ2-7|-
CASAPRDIVSYEQYF
TGTGCCAGTGCTCCTCGGGACATCGTTTCCTACGAGCAGTACTTC
>TRBV27|15|-|TRBJ2-1|-
CASSEKSAVYNEQFF
TGTGCCAGCAGTGAAAAGAGTGCCGTATACAATGAGCAGTTCTTC
>TRBV2|15|-|TRBJ1-1|-
CASSDGGKGNTEAFF
TGTGCCAGCAGTGACGGAGGGAAAGGGAACACTGAAGCTTTCTTT
>TRBV6-5|15|-|TRBJ1-1|once
CASRSVRTGNAEAFF
TGTGCCAGCAGGTCGGTAAGAACGGGGAACGCTGAAGCTTTCTTT
>TRBV2|15|-|TRBJ1-1|-
CASSARTGTMGEAFF
TGTGCCAGCAGTGCCCGAACAGGGACGATGGGGGAAGCTTTCTTT
>TRBV5-4|16|-|TRBJ1-3|-
CASSLQGLAPGNTIYF
TGTGCCAGCAGCCTACAAGGCCTAGCTCCTGGAAACACCATATATTTT
>TRBV9|13|-|TRBJ2-1|-
CASSVIGGGEQFF
TGTGCCAGCAGCGTAATAGGGGGGGGTGAGCAGTTCTTC
>TRBV5-4|15|TRBD1|TRBJ2-7|-
CASSEFRDRALEQYF
TGTGCCAGCAGCGAGTTCCGGGACAGGGCACTCGAGCAGTACTTC
>TRBV2|12|TRBD1|TRBJ2-3|-
CSTGGFADTQYF
TGTTCTACAGGGGGCTTTGCAGATACGCAGTATTTT
>TRBV6-1|15|-|TRBJ1-5|-
CASSVVQGGNQPQHF
TGTGCCAGCAGTGTAGTCCAGGGCGGCAATCAGCCCCAGCATTTT
>TRBV5-1|14|TRBD1|TRBJ2-7|-
CASSVQGEGYEQYF
TGCGCCAGCAGCGTACAGGGGGAAGGGTACGAGCAGTACTTT
>TRBV7-3|15|TRBD1|TRBJ1-2|-
CASSLTGTGGDGYTF
TGTGCCAGCAGCCTCACAGGGACAGGGGGCGACGGCTACACCTTC
>TRBV7-9|15|-|TRBJ2-1|-
CASSLRQDLYNEQFF
TGTGCCAGCAGTTTAAGACAGGATCTTTACAATGAGCAGTTCTTC
>TRBV28|14|TRBD1|TRBJ1-5|-
CASSLRQGGQPQHF
TGTGCCAGCAGTTTGAGACAGGGGGGTCAGCCCCAGCATTTT
>TRBV19|16|-|TRBJ1-6|-
CASSAGRSSYNSPLHF
TGTGCCAGTAGTGCGGGGAGGAGCTCCTATAATTCACCCCTCCACTTT
>TRBV6-5|16|-|TRBJ2-2|-
CASSYSSQIPPGELFF
TGTGCCAGCAGTTACTCGAGCCAAATTCCCCCCGGGGAGCTGTTTTTT
>TRBV6-6|15|TRBD1|TRBJ1-5|-
CASSSKGAGEQPQHF
TGTGCCAGCAGTTCAAAGGGGGCAGGAGAGCAGCCCCAGCATTTT
>TRBV7-9|14|-|TRBJ1-1|-
CASSPDNRVTEAFF
TGTGCCAGCAGCCCGGACAATCGTGTTACTGAAGCTTTCTTT
>TRBV10-3|13|TRBD1|TRBJ1-5|-
CAISPGQGQPQHF
TGTGCCATCAGTCCAGGACAGGGTCAGCCCCAGCATTTT
>TRBV7-2|16|TRBD2|TRBJ2-2|-
CASRRPGLGNTGELFF
TGTGCCAGCAGACGCCCGGGACTAGGGAACACCGGGGAGCTGTTTTTT
>TRBV6-1|14|-|TRBJ1-1|-
CASLEGGVRTEAFF
TGTGCCAGCCTAGAAGGGGGGGTGAGGACTGAAGCTTTCTTT
>TRBV2|13|-|TRBJ2-5|-
CASSGGVQETQYF
TGTGCCAGCAGTGGCGGGGTTCAAGAGACCCAGTACTTC
>TRBV6-5|15|TRBD1|TRBJ2-1|-
CASSLDRGVYNEQFF
TGTGCCAGCAGCCTTGACAGGGGGGTATACAATGAGCAGTTCTTC
>TRBV29-1|11|-|TRBJ2-5|few
CSVEERETQYF
TGCAGCGTGGAGGAAAGGGAGACCCAGTACTTC
>TRBV7-2|15|TRBD1|TRBJ1-2|-
CASSSLNTGGESYTF
TGTGCCAGCAGCTCACTAAACACAGGGGGCGAGAGCTACACCTTC
>TRBV10-3|14|-|TRBJ1-2|-
CAISESSQGMVYTF
TGTGCCATCAGTGAGTCGAGCCAGGGTATGGTCTACACCTTC
>TRBV7-7|14|-|TRBJ2-3|-
CASSLDSSTDTQYF
TGTGCCAGCAGCTTGGACAGTAGCACAGATACGCAGTATTTT
>TRBV14|13|-|TRBJ1-1|-
CASSKELYTEAFF
TGTGCCAGCAGCAAGGAGCTTTACACTGAAGCTTTCTTT
>TRBV7-6|14|-|TRBJ2-7|-
CASTPRGNPYEQYF
TGTGCCAGCACCCCGAGAGGGAACCCCTACGAGCAGTACTTC
>TRBV6-4|15|TRBD2|TRBJ2-3|-
CASSATSGGADTQYF
TGTGCCAGCAGTGCCACTAGCGGGGGGGCTGATACGCAGTATTTT
>TRBV11-2|13|TRBD1|TRBJ2-7|-
CASRGTGLGEQYF
TGTGCCAGCAGGGGGACAGGTTTGGGCGAGCAGTACTTC
>TRBV18|18|-|TRBJ2-3|-
CASSPYFVRRGSTDTQYF
TGTGCCAGCTCACCATATTTTGTTCGGAGAGGGAGCACAGATACGCAGTATTTT
>TRBV28|15|TRBD1|TRBJ2-1|-
CASALGQGYYNEQFF
TGTGCCAGTGCTCTCGGACAGGGTTACTACAATGAGCAGTTCTTC
>TRBV28|14|-|TRBJ2-1|-
CASSQNYRVNEQFF
TGTGCCAGCAGTCAAAACTACAGGGTAAATGAGCAGTTCTTC
>TRBV29-1|12|TRBD1|TRBJ1-2|-
CSALTGAYGYTF
TGCAGCGCTTTGACAGGGGCCTATGGCTACACCTTC
>TRBV9|14|-|TRBJ1-1|-
CASSVDGGAREAFF
TGTGCCAGCAGCGTAGATGGGGGGGCGCGGGAAGCTTTCTTT